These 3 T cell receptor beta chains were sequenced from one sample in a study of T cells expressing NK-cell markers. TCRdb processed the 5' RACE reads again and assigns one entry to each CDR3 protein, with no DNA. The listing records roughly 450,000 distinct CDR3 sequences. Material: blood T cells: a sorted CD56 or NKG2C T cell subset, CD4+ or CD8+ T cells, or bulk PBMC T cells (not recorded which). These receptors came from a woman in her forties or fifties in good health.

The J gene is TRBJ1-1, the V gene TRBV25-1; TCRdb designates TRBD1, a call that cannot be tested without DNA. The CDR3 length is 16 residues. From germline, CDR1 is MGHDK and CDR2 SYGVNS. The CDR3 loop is CASSESGQGRDTEAFF.

The CDR3 sequence is CASSLDQLAGERNTQYF. V is TRBV12-3 or TRBV12-4 and J is TRBJ2-3; TCRdb names TRBD2, which stays unverified in the absence of DNA. This CDR3 spans 17 amino acids.

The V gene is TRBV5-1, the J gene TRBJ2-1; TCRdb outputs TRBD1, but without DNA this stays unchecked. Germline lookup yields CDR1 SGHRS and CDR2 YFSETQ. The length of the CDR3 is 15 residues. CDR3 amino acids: CASSLAPRENNEQFF.